Listed below are T cell receptor beta chains from one sample, sequenced in a study of identical twins. One entry per CDR3 protein, called by TCRdb with MiXCR from the 5' RACE reads. The table records about 220,000 distinct CDR3 sequences, roughly a tenth of them present only once. The source material was memory (CD45RO+) T cells sorted from blood. All receptors come from a woman between 18 and 29 years old in good health. Each CDR3 is given with its conserved first and last residue. The D gene is left open where the match is weak. Clone size is stated in some rows and not others, as once, few, many or a class when expanded.

>TRBV20-1|TRBJ2-5|few|12|.
CSADRALGTQYF
TGCAGTGCTGACCGGGCCCTAGGGACCCAGTACTTC
>TRBV9|TRBJ2-1|many|15|TRBD2
CASSVVSGGAPEQFF
TGTGCCAGCAGCGTAGTGAGCGGGGGGGCTCCAGAGCAGTTCTTC
>TRBV6-1|TRBJ2-5|many|15|.
CASSLATGHQETQYF
TGTGCCAGCAGTCTGGCCACAGGGCACCAAGAGACCCAGTACTTC
>TRBV4-1|TRBJ2-7|few|15|TRBD1
CASSQVTGGPYEQYF
TGCGCCAGCAGCCAAGTAACAGGGGGGCCCTACGAGCAGTACTTC
>TRBV20-1|TRBJ2-5|few|11|.
CSAREGETQYF
TGCAGTGCTAGAGAGGGGGAGACCCAGTACTTC
>TRBV15|TRBJ2-7|.|14|TRBD2
CATSRGLAAYEQYF
TGTGCCACCAGCAGAGGGCTAGCGGCTTACGAGCAGTACTTC
>TRBV20-1|TRBJ2-5|many|15|.
CSARDWGAVRETQYF
TGCAGTGCTAGAGATTGGGGGGCGGTTCGGGAGACCCAGTACTTC
>TRBV3-1|TRBJ1-6|.|15|.
CASSRGPSNNSPLHF
TGTGCCAGCAGCCGAGGGCCGAGTAATAATTCACCCCTCCACTTT
>TRBV29-1|TRBJ1-1|.|12|.
CSVGDLNTEAFF
TGCAGCGTTGGAGACCTGAACACTGAAGCTTTCTTT
>TRBV10-3|TRBJ2-3|many|16|TRBD2
CAIGSVGGGLLDTQYF
TGTGCCATCGGTTCCGTCGGCGGGGGGTTGCTAGATACGCAGTATTTT
>TRBV20-1|TRBJ2-1|few|15|TRBD2
CSASQSSGSRYEQFF
TGCAGTGCTTCCCAATCTAGCGGGAGCAGGTATGAGCAGTTCTTC